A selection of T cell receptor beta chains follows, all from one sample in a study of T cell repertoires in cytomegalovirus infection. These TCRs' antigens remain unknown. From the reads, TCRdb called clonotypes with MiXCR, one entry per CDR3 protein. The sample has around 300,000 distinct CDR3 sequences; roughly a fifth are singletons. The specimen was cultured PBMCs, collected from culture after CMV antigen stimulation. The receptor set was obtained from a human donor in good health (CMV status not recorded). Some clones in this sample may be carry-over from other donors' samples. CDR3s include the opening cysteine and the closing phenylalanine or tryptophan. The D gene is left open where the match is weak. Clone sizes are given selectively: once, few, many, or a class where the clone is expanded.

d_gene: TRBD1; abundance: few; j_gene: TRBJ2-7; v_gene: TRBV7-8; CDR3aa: CASSQHRDRGSYEQYF; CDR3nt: TGTGCCAGCAGTCAACACCGGGACAGGGGTTCCTACGAGCAGTACTTC
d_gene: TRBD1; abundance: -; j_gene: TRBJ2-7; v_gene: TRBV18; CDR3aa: CASSRTTGEAYEQYF; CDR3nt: TGTGCCAGCTCGCGTACGACAGGGGAGGCCTACGAGCAGTACTTC
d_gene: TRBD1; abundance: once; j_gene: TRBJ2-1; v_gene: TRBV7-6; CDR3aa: CASSTYRGIYDNEQFF; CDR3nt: TGTGCCAGCAGCACCTACAGGGGCATTTATGACAATGAGCAGTTCTTC
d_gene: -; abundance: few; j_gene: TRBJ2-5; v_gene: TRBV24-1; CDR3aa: CATSDLFPTGETQYF; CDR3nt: TGTGCCACCAGTGATTTGTTTCCGACGGGGGAGACCCAGTACTTC
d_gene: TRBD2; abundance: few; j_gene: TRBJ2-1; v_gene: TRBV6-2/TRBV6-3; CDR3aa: CASSPASSGRRGEQFF; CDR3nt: TGTGCCAGCAGCCCCGCTTCTAGCGGGAGAAGAGGTGAGCAGTTCTTC
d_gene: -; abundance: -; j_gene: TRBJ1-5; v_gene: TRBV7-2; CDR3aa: CASSLSWGSGQPQHF; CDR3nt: TGTGCCAGCAGTCTCTCCTGGGGCTCGGGACAGCCCCAGCATTTT
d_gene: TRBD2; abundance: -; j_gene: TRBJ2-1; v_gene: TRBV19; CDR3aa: CASSILPSGTAYNEQFF; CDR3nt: TGTGCCAGTAGTATCCTCCCTAGCGGAACTGCCTACAATGAGCAGTTCTTC
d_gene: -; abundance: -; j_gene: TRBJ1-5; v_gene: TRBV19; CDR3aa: CASSNMRDYSNQPQHF; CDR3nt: TGTGCCAGTAGTAATATGAGGGATTATAGCAATCAGCCCCAGCATTTT
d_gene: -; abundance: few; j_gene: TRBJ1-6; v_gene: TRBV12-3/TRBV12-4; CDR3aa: CASRRDGNSPLHF; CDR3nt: TGTGCCAGCAGGCGGGACGGTAATTCACCCCTCCACTTT
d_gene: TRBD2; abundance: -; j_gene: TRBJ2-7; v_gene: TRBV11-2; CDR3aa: CASTFRLAGGGTYEQYF; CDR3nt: TGTGCCAGCACCTTTCGACTAGCGGGAGGGGGAACCTACGAGCAGTACTTC
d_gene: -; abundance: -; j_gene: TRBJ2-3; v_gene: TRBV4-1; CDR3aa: CASSQFEAEYTDTQYF; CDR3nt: TGCGCCAGCAGCCAATTTGAAGCGGAGTACACAGATACGCAGTATTTT
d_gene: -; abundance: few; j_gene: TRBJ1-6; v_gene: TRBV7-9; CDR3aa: CASSPGVGGSPLHF; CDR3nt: TGTGCCAGCAGCCCAGGGGTTGGGGGTTCACCCCTCCACTTT
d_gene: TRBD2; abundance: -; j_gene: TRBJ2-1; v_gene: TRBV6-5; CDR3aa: CASSYGLEVNEQFF; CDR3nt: TGTGCCAGCAGTTACGGACTAGAGGTCAATGAGCAGTTCTTC
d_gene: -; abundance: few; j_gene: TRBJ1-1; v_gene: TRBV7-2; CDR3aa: CASSFTAMNTEAFF; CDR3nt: TGTGCCAGCAGCTTTACAGCTATGAACACTGAAGCTTTCTTT